This T cell receptor (beta chain) was obtained from a study of long-term antiretroviral therapy in people with HIV. It was version v3.0 of the immunoSEQ assay that was run at survey level. Using immunoSEQ multiplex PCR, the repertoire was profiled, and TCRdb retains in-frame clones only, with some absent. In the table there are over 40,000 clones, 90% to 95% of which are singletons. Germline CDR1 is SGHTS and CDR2 is YDEGEE. Trimming took 2 bases from V and 6 from J, leaving 9 bases between them. This CDR3 has 13 amino acids. The TCR sequence derives from a woman in her 50s with HIV. This sample comprised unsorted PBMCs, obtained 3.7 years after starting antiretroviral therapy. The gene calls are TRBV5-8 and TRBJ1-3; D not resolved. The CDR3 nucleotides read TGTGCCAGCAGCTTCCGGACCGTAAACACCATATATTTT. Amino acid sequence: CASSFRTVNTIYF.